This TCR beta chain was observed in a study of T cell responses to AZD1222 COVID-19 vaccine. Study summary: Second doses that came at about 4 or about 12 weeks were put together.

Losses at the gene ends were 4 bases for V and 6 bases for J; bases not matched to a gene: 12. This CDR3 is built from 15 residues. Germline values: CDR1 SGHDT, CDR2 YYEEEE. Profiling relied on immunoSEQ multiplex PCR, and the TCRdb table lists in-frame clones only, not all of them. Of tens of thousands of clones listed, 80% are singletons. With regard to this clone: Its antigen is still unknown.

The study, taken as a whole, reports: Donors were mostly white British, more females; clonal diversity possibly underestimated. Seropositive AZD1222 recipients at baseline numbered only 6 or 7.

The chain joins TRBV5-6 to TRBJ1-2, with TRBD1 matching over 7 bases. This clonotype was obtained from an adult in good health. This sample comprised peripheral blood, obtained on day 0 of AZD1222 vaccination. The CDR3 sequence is CASSASDRAINGYTF. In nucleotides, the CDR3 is TGTGCCAGCAGCGCCTCCGACAGGGCTATTAATGGCTACACCTTC.